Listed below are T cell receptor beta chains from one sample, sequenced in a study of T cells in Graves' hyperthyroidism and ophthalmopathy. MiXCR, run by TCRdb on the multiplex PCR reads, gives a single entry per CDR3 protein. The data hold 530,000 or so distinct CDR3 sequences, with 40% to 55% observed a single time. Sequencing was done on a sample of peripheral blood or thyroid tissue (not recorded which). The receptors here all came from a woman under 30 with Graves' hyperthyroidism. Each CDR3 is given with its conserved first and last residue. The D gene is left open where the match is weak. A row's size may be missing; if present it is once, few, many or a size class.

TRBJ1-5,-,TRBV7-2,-,CASSLGTAQETQHF,TGTGCCAGCAGCTTAGGGACAGCCCAAGAGACCCAGCATTTT
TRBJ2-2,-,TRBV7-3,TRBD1,CASSIDRVGGELFF,TGTGCCAGCAGTATTGACAGGGTTGGCGGGGAGCTGTTTTTT
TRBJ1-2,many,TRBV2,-,CASSEAGNYGYTF,TGTGCCAGCAGTGAAGCTGGTAACTATGGCTACACCTTC
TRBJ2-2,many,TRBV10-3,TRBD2,CATWRTSGKNGELFF,TGTGCCACCTGGCGGACTAGCGGGAAGAACGGGGAGCTGTTTTTT
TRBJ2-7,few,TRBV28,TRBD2,CASSRLAGARYEQYF,TGTGCCAGCAGCAGACTAGCGGGAGCGAGATACGAGCAGTACTTC
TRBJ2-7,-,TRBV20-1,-,CSASAPWNTYEQYF,TGCAGTGCTAGTGCCCCTTGGAATACCTACGAGCAGTACTTC
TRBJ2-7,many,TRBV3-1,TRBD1,CASSLFGQGAVEQYF,TGTGCCAGCAGCCTCTTCGGACAGGGGGCTGTCGAGCAGTACTTC
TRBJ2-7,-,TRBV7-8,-,CASSLREYNEQYF,TGTGCCAGCAGCCTCCGAGAATACAATGAGCAGTACTTC
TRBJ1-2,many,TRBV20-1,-,CSATFGSAYGYTF,TGCAGTGCCACTTTCGGCTCGGCGTATGGCTACACCTTC
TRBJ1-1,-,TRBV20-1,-,CSARAGGDTEAFF,TGCAGTGCTAGAGCGGGAGGGGACACTGAAGCTTTCTTT
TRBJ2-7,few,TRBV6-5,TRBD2,CASRDSGGTYEQYF,TGTGCCAGCAGAGATAGCGGGGGAACCTATGAGCAGTACTTC
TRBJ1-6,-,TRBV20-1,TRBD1,CSAREGFGQGGSPLHF,TGCAGTGCTAGAGAGGGATTCGGACAGGGGGGCTCACCCCTCCACTTT
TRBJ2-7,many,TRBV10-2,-,CASSESAGRHEQYF,TGCGCCAGCAGTGAGTCGGCAGGTCGCCACGAGCAGTACTTC
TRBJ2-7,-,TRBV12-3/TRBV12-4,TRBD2,CASINDPSGGPSCEQYF,TGTGCCAGCATCAACGACCCCAGCGGGGGCCCGTCCTGCGAGCAGTACTTC
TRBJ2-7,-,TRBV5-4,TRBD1,CASSFYQGQGEDEQYF,TGTGCCAGCAGCTTCTACCAGGGACAGGGAGAGGACGAGCAGTACTTC
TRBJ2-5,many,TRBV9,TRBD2,CASSGGLAGGQETQYF,TGTGCCAGCAGCGGAGGACTAGCGGGTGGGCAAGAGACCCAGTACTTC
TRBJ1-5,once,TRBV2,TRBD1,CASTAGTGSNQPQHF,TGTGCCAGCACTGCCGGGACAGGGAGCAATCAGCCCCAGCATTTT
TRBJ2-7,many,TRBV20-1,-,CSASRADYEQYF,TGCAGTGCTAGTAGGGCCGACTACGAGCAGTACTTC
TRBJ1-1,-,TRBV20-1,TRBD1,CSASNTNRGTEAFF,TGCAGTGCCAGCAATACTAACAGGGGTACTGAAGCTTTCTTT
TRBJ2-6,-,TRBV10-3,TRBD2,CATWRTSGKNVLTF,TGTGCCACCTGGCGGACTAGCGGGAAGAACGTCCTGACTTTC
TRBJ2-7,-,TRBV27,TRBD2,CASSLGGRGYEQYF,TGTGCCAGCAGTTTAGGCGGGAGGGGGTACGAGCAGTACTTC
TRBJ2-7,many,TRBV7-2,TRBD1,CASRNSGQGDYEQYF,TGTGCCAGCAGGAACTCCGGACAGGGCGACTACGAGCAGTACTTC
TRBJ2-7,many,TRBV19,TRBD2,CASSIGLAAYEQYF,TGTGCCAGTAGTATTGGACTAGCGGCCTACGAGCAGTACTTC
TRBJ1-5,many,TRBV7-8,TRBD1,CASGTASYQPQHF,TGTGCCAGCGGGACAGCCTCTTATCAGCCCCAGCATTTT
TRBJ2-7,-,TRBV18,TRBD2,CASSIAGGSHYEQYF,TGTGCCAGCTCAATAGCGGGAGGATCGCACTACGAGCAGTACTTC